A single TCR beta chain is shown here with its context. Its specificity is unknown. The data derive from a study of graft-versus-host responses after intestinal transplantation. Study at large: In this cohort, recipients had multivisceral, liver-intestinal, or isolated intestinal transplants.

The repertoire was sequenced with immunoSEQ multiplex PCR; TCRdb's copy has only in-frame clones and lacks some. The sample holds about 93,000 clones, roughly 80% seen once. Findings and limits, study-wide: Some GvH clones were seen earlier in gut or blood, suggesting intestinal origin.

The CDR3 extends over 15 amino acids. Looked up from germline, CDR1 is SGHRS and CDR2 is YFSETQ. V lost 4 bases and J lost 4; bases outside the gene matches: 6. Sequencing used unstimulated CD4+ T cells sorted from spleen or lymph node cells, obtained before intestinal transplant. J is TRBJ2-1 and V is TRBV5-1, with 9 bases matching TRBD1. The TCR originated in a human donor who received an intestinal transplant. CDR3 DNA: TGCGCCAGCAGCCATCCGGGACAGGGTTACAATGAGCAGTTCTTC. Encoded protein: CASSHPGQGYNEQFF. The full variable domain, with the rest looked up from reference TRBV5-1 and TRBJ2-1, is KAGVTQTPRYLIKTRGQQVTLSCSPISGHRSVSWYQQTPGQGLQFLFEYFSETQRNKGNFPGRFSGRQFSNSRSEMNVSTLELGDSALYLCASSHPGQGYNEQFFGPGTRLTVL.